The source of this TCR beta chain is a study of post-analysis software for immune sequencing data. Turning to the study itself: There were relapsing-remitting, secondary progressive and progressive-relapsing multiple sclerosis among the disease courses included. Study-level results: By F measure, samples from a shared preparation batch strongly co-clustered.

Details on this clonotype: The antigen remains undetermined. With a much larger clone just one base away, this may be a read error.

TCR beta libraries were prepared from cDNA with unique molecular identifiers. TCRdb passed the PCR reads through MiXCR, listing each CDR3 protein once. In the table there are hundreds of thousands of distinct CDR3 sequences, 30% of which are singletons. The receptor comes from a girl between 5 and 17 years old with multiple sclerosis. Sequencing was performed on blood.

This CDR3 is CSAQQCNEQFF. The CDR3, as DNA: TGCAGTGCCCAGCAGTGCAATGAGCAGTTCTTC. The V and J genes are TRBV20-1 and TRBJ2-1; D ambiguous. Germline V CDR1 and CDR2: DFQATT, SNEGSKA (reference sequence). The length of the CDR3 is 11 residues. With 6 bases removed from V and 6 bases from J, the gap between germline ends came to 9 bases.